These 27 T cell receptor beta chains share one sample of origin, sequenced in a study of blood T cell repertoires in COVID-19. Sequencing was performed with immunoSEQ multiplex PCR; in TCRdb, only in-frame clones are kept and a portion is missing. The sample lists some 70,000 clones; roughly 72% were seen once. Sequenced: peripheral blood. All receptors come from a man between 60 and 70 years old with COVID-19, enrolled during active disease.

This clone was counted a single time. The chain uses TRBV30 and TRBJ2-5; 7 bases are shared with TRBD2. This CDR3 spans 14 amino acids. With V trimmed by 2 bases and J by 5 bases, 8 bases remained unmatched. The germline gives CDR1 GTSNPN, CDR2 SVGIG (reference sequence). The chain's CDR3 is CAWSLMGEGETQYF. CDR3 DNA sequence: TGTGCCTGGAGTCTTATGGGGGAGGGGGAGACCCAGTACTTC.

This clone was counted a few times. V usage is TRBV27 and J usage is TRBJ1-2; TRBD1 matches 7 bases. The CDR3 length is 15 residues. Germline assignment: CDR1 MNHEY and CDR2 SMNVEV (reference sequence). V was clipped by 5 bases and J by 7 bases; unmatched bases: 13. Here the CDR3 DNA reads TGTGCCAGCAGTCCCCGACAGGGAGGACGGGTTGGCTACACCTTC. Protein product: CASSPRQGGRVGYTF.

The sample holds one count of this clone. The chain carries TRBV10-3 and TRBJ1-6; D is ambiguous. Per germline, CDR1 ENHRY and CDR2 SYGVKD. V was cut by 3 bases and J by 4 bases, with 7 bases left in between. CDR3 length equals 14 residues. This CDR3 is CAISDNTYNSPLHF. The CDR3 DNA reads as TGTGCCATCAGTGATAATACTTATAATTCACCCCTCCACTTT.

The CDR3 loop is CASSWVAGPPPNEQYF. The CDR3, as DNA: TGTGCCAGCAGCTGGGTAGCGGGCCCACCCCCCAACGAGCAGTACTTC. The chain links TRBV7-9 to TRBJ2-7; 7 positions agree with TRBD2. There are 16 residues in the CDR3. With V trimmed by 4 bases and J by 5 bases, 14 bases remained unmatched. Germline values: CDR1 SEHNR, CDR2 FQNEAQ (reference sequence). Drawing the rest from reference TRBV7-9 and TRBJ2-7, the complete variable domain is DTGVSQNPRHKITKRGQNVTFRCDPISEHNRLYWYRQTLGQGPEFLTYFQNEAQLEKSRLLSDRFSAERPKGSFSTLEIQRTEQGDSAMYLCASSWVAGPPPNEQYFGPGTRLTVT.

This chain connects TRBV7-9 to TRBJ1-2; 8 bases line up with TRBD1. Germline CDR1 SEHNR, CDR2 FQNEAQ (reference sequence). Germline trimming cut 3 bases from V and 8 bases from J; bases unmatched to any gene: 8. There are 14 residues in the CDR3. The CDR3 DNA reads TGTGCCAGCAGCTTGCGAGGACAGGGTGGCGGCTACACCTTC. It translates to CASSLRGQGGGYTF.

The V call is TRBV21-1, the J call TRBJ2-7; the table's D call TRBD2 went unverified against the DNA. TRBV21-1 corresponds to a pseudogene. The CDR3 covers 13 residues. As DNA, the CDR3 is TGTGCCAGCTGTAGCGGGGTTACCTACGAGCAGTACTTC. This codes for CASCSGVTYEQYF.

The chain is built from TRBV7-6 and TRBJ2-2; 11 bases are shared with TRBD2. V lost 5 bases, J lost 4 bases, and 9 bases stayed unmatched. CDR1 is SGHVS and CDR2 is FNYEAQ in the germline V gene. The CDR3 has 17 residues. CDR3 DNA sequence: TGTGCCAGCAGCCACAGCCGACTAGCGGGATTCACCGGGGAGCTGTTTTTT. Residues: CASSHSRLAGFTGELFF.

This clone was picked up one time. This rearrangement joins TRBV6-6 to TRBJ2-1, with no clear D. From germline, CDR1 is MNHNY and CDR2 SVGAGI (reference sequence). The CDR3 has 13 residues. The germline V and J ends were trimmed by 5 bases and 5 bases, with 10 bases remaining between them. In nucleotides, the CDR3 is TGTGCCAGCAGTCCCCCGGGTCACAATGAGCAGTTCTTC. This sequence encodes CASSPPGHNEQFF.

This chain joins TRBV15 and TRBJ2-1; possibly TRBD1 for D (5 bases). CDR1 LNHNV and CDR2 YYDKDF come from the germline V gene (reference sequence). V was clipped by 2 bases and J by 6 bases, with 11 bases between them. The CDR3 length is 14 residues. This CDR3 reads CATSRQGFFNEQFF. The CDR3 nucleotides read TGTGCCACCAGCAGACAGGGTTTTTTCAATGAGCAGTTCTTC.

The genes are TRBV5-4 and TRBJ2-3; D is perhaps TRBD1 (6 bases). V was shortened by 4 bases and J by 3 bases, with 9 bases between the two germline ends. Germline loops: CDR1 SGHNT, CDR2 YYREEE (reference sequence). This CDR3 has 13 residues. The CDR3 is CASSVDRTDTQYF. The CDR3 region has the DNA TGTGCCAGCAGCGTGGACAGAACAGATACGCAGTATTTT.

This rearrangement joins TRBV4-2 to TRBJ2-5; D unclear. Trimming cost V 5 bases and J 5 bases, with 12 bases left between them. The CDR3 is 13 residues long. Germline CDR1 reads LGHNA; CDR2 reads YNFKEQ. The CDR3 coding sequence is TGTGCCAGCAGCACCGGTCTCAGGGAGACCCAGTACTTC. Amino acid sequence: CASSTGLRETQYF.

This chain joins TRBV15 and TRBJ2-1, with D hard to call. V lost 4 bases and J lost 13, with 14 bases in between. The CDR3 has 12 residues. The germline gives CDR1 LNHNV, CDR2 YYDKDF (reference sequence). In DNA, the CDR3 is TGTGCCACCAGCATATACCGAGGTCTTCAGTTCTTC. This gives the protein CATSIYRGLQFF.

In DNA form, the CDR3 reads TGTGCTAGTGGCCACCCGGGACTAGTTCTCGAGCAGTACTTC. Amino acid sequence: CASGHPGLVLEQYF. This sequence joins TRBV12-5 and TRBJ2-7; 8 bases map to TRBD2. The CDR3 totals 14 residues. Trimming took 6 bases from V and 6 from J; bases not matched to a gene: 10. Per germline, CDR1 LGHNT and CDR2 FRNRAP.

The CDR3 region is CASSQETSSDTQYF. DNA of the CDR3: TGCGCCAGCAGCCAAGAAACTAGCTCGGATACGCAGTATTTT. The V call is TRBV4-1, the J call TRBJ2-3; weak D call: TRBD2 (6 bases). There are 14 residues in the CDR3. Germline V gene sequence: CDR1 MGHRA, CDR2 YSYEKL. V gave up 0 bases and J gave up 6 bases, with 10 bases separating them.

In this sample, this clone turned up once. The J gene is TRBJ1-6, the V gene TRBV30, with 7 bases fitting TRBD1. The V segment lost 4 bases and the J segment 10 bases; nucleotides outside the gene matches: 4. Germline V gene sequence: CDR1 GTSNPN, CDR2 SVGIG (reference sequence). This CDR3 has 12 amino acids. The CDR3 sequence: CAWKQGNSPLHF. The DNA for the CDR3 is TGTGCCTGGAAACAGGGGAACTCACCCCTCCACTTT.

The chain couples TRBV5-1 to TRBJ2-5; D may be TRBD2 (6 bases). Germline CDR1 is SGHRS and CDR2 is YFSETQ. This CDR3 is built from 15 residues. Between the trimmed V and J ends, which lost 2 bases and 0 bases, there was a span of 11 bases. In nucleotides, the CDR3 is TGCGCCAGCAGCTTCGCGGGGAAGGACCAAGAGACCCAGTACTTC. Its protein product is CASSFAGKDQETQYF.

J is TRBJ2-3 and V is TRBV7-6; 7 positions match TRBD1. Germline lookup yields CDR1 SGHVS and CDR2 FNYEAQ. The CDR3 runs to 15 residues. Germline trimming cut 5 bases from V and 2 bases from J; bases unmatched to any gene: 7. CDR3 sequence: CASSPLGTVTDTQYF. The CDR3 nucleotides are TGTGCCAGCAGCCCCTTAGGGACAGTCACAGATACGCAGTATTTT.

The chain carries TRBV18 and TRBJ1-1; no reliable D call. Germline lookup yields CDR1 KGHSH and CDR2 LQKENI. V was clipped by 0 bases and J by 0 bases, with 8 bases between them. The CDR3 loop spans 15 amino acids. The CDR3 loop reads CASSPPMGLNTEAFF. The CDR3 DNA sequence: TGTGCCAGCTCACCACCGATGGGCTTGAACACTGAAGCTTTCTTT.

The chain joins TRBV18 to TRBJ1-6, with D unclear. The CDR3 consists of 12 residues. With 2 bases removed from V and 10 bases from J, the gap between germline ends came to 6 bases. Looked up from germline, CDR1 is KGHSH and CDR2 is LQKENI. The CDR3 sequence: CASSPGQSPLHF. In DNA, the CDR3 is TGTGCCAGCTCACCAGGCCAATCACCCCTCCACTTT.

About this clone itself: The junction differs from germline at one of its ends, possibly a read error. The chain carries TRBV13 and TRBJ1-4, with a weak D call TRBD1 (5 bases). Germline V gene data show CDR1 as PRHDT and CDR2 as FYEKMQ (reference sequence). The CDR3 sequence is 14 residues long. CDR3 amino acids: CASSLGAGNGKLFF. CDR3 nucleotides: TGTGCCAGCAGCCTAGGGGCCGGGAATGGAAAACTGTTTTTT.

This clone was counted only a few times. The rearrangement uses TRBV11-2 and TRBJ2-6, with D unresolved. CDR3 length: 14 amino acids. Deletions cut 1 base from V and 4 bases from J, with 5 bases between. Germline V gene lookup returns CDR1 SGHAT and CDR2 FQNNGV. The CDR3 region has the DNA TGTGCCAGCAGCTTAGCAGTAGGGGCCAACGTCCTGACTTTC. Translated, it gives CASSLAVGANVLTF.

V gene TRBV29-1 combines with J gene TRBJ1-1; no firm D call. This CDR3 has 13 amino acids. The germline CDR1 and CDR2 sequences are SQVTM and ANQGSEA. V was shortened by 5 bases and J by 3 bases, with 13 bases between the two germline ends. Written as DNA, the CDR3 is TGCAGCGTTCTTAAGCCGGTGGACACTGAAGCTTTCTTT. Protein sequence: CSVLKPVDTEAFF.

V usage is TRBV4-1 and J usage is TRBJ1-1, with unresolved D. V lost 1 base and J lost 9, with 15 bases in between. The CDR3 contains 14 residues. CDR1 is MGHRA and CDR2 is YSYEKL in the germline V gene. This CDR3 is CASSQVTRSSKAFF. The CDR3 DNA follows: TGCGCCAGCAGCCAAGTGACGCGGTCGTCCAAAGCTTTCTTT.

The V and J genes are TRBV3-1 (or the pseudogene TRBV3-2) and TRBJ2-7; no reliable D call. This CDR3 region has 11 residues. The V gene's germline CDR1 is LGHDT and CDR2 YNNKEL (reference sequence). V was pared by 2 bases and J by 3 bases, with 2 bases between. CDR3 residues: CASSQYYEQYF. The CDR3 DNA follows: TGTGCCAGCAGCCAATACTACGAGCAGTACTTC.

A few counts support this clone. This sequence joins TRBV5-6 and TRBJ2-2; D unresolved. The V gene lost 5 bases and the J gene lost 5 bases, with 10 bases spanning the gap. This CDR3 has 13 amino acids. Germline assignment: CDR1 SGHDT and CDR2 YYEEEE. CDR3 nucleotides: TGTGCCAGCAGTTATGAGCAAACCGGGGAGCTGTTTTTT. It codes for CASSYEQTGELFF.

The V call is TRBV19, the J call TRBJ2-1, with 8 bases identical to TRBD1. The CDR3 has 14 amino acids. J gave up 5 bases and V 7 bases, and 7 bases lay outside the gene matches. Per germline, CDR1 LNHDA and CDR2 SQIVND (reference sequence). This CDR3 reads CASMGRGLDNEQFF. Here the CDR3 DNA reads TGTGCCAGTATGGGCAGGGGGCTTGACAATGAGCAGTTCTTC.

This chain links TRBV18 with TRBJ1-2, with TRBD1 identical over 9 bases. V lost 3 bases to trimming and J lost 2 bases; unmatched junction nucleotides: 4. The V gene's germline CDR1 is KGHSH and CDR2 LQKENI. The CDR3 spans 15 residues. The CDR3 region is CASSPPTGGNYGYTF. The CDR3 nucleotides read TGTGCCAGCTCACCCCCGACAGGGGGAAACTATGGCTACACCTTC.